This passage covers 3 T cell receptor beta chains from one sample sequenced in a study of blood T cells in healthy people across ages. A sample-barcoded 5' primer and a J-beta primer mix were used in a second PCR of about 6 to 11 cycles. One entry per CDR3 protein, called by TCRdb with MiXCR from the 5' RACE reads. The table lists 1,800,000 or so distinct CDR3 sequences, more than 35% of them singletons, with roughly 23% in the top ten. The specimen was blood. These receptors came from a human donor in good health.

This chain connects TRBV11-2 to TRBJ2-5; D unresolved. Trimming shortened V by 4 bases and J by 1 base, and 10 bases separated the two germline ends. The CDR3 has 14 residues. Germline V gene data show CDR1 as SGHAT and CDR2 as FQNNGV. CDR3 residues: CASSSTDIQETQYF. DNA for the CDR3: TGTGCCAGCAGCTCTACAGACATCCAAGAGACCCAGTACTTC.

This clonotype was seen a handful of times. The V gene is TRBV7-2, the J gene TRBJ1-6; 12 bases are shared with TRBD1. The V gene end was trimmed by 2 bases and the J gene end by 8 bases; junction bases not matched to a gene: 10. The CDR3 runs 18 residues. From germline, CDR1 is SGHTA and CDR2 FQGNSA. The CDR3 region has the DNA TGTGCCAGCAGCTTATCACCGCCGGGACAGGGGGCATATTCACCCCTCCACTTT. This codes for CASSLSPPGQGAYSPLHF.

The gene calls are TRBV7-2 and TRBJ1-2; a possible D gene is TRBD1 (6 bases). Trimming stripped 0 bases from V and 1 base from J, with 12 bases between. Germline V CDR1 and CDR2: SGHTA, FQGNSA. The CDR3 contains 16 residues. This CDR3 reads CASSLARDIYNYGYTF. CDR3 DNA sequence: TGTGCCAGCAGCTTAGCGAGGGACATCTATAACTATGGCTACACCTTC.